This entry lists 17 T cell receptor beta chains sequenced from one sample in a study of blood T cell repertoires in COVID-19. Assay: immunoSEQ multiplex PCR; the TCRdb copy retains only in-frame clones and omits some. Of 200,000 or so clones in the sample, more than 85% were seen once. The sequencing sample was made of peripheral blood. Every receptor here comes from a man aged 55 to 70 with COVID-19, enrolled during active disease.

The rearrangement links TRBV5-6 to TRBJ1-1; D remains ambiguous. Germline CDR1 reads SGHDT; CDR2 reads YYEEEE. The length of the CDR3 is 16 residues. V lost 3 bases, J lost 6 bases, and 21 bases lay in between. CDR3 DNA: TGTGCCAGCAGCTCTATTACTCCCAATGGAGGTGCTGAAGCTTTCTTT. Residues: CASSSITPNGGAEAFF.

The gene calls are TRBV5-1 and TRBJ2-7; 10 bases are shared with TRBD2. Germline trimming cut 4 bases from V and 2 bases from J; bases unmatched to any gene: 12. The CDR3 consists of 17 residues. From germline, CDR1 is SGHRS and CDR2 YFSETQ. CDR3 region: CASSPRLAGDPPYEQYF. The CDR3, as DNA: TGCGCCAGCAGCCCCCGGCTAGCGGGGGACCCTCCCTACGAGCAGTACTTC.

The rearrangement joins TRBV4-2 to TRBJ2-3, with a weak D call TRBD2 (5 bases). Trimming shortened V by 1 base and J by 0 bases, and 14 bases separated the two germline ends. The germline V gene encodes CDR1 LGHNA and CDR2 YNFKEQ. The CDR3 consists of 17 residues. In DNA, the CDR3 is TGTGCCAGCAGCCAAGCCCCCTCGGGAATTAGCACAGATACGCAGTATTTT. Translating gives CASSQAPSGISTDTQYF.

The CDR3 loop is CASSITGVTGNEQFF. CDR3 bases: TGTGCCAGTAGTATAACGGGAGTAACAGGCAATGAGCAGTTCTTC. V and J are TRBV19 and TRBJ2-1, with D possibly matching TRBD2 (6 bases). V dropped 2 bases and J dropped 6 bases, with 14 bases sitting between them. Germline CDR1 and CDR2: LNHDA and SQIVND (reference sequence). CDR3 length equals 15 residues.

The chain carries TRBV28 and TRBJ1-6; D possibly corresponds to TRBD1 (6 bases). Trimming removed 1 base from V and 1 base from J, with 11 bases in between. This CDR3 spans 17 amino acids. Germline V gene data show CDR1 as MDHEN and CDR2 as SYDVKM. The CDR3 region is CASSLSGRGSYNSPLHF. In nucleotides, the CDR3 is TGTGCCAGCAGTTTATCGGGCAGGGGTTCCTATAATTCACCCCTCCACTTT.

The genes are TRBV28 and TRBJ2-3; TRBD2 agrees at 7 bases. Per germline, CDR1 MDHEN and CDR2 SYDVKM. This CDR3 is 14 amino acids long. The junction had 9 bases not matched to a gene; V was cut back by 10 bases and J by 2 bases. The DNA of the CDR3 is TGTGCCACCAACCGGGGAGGGTTCACAGATACGCAGTATTTT. It translates to CATNRGGFTDTQYF.

This chain uses TRBV6-1 with TRBJ1-3; TRBD1 is a possible D gene (5 bases). Germline-derived CDR1 and CDR2 are MNHNS and SASEGT. The CDR3 contains 13 residues. Trimming removed 7 bases from V and 13 bases from J, with 20 bases in between. The chain's CDR3 is CASTSPGQFEIYF. The CDR3 coding sequence is TGTGCCAGCACCTCACCAGGGCAGTTCGAAATATATTTT.

This clone was counted a single time. The chain joins TRBV11-2 to TRBJ1-5; a possible D gene is TRBD1 (5 bases). Germline V CDR1 and CDR2: SGHAT, FQNNGV. This CDR3 has 16 amino acids. Trimming stripped 1 base from V and 2 bases from J, with 12 bases between. This CDR3 reads CASSLGQRRGNQPQHF. The DNA for the CDR3 is TGTGCCAGCAGCTTAGGACAGAGGAGGGGCAATCAGCCCCAGCATTTT.

As for this clone: Within the sample, other DNA sequences also encode this same CDR3. V gene TRBV19 combines with J gene TRBJ1-5, with 8 bases matching TRBD1. CDR1 LNHDA and CDR2 SQIVND come from the germline V gene (reference sequence). The CDR3 covers 15 residues. After removal of 3 bases from V and 2 bases from J, the junction contained 3 bases not matched to a gene. The CDR3 DNA reads as TGTGCCAGTAGTATTGACAGGGGAGGCAATCAGCCCCAGCATTTT. Translated, it gives CASSIDRGGNQPQHF.

The chain has TRBV25-1 and TRBJ1-3; D perhaps matches TRBD1 (5 bases). CDR3 length: 17 residues. V was trimmed by 5 bases and J by 4 bases, leaving 21 bases between them. The germline CDR1 and CDR2 sequences are MGHDK and SYGVNS. In nucleotides, the CDR3 is TGTGCCAGCAGTCCCAGGTCGGGGGTAACTACCGGAAACACCATATATTTT. As protein: CASSPRSGVTTGNTIYF. Full variable domain (remainder filled in from reference TRBV25-1 and TRBJ1-3): EADIYQTPRYLVIGTGKKITLECSQTMGHDKMYWYQQDPGMELHLIHYSYGVNSTEKGDLSSESTVSRIRTEHFPLTLESARPSHTSQYLCASSPRSGVTTGNTIYFGEGSWLTVV.

This clone appeared once. This chain uses TRBV7-2 with TRBJ2-5, with 8 bases aligning to TRBD2. The junction had 21 bases not matched to a gene; V was cut back by 5 bases and J by 4 bases. Germline CDR1 SGHTA, CDR2 FQGNSA. The CDR3 runs to 19 residues. The CDR3 DNA follows: TGTGCCAGCAGCCCAGGGCTCCTTATCCCGCGGGAGGCTGGAGAGACCCAGTACTTC. It codes for CASSPGLLIPREAGETQYF.

The V call is TRBV6-5, the J call TRBJ2-1; D gene uncertain. The V end was cut by 2 bases, the J end by 10 bases, with 12 bases between. Germline V gives CDR1 MNHEY, CDR2 SVGAGI. The CDR3 consists of 13 residues. CDR3 sequence (DNA): TGTGCCAGCAGTTACCCGGGTCAGCAAGAGCAGTTCTTC. Encoded protein: CASSYPGQQEQFF.

This sequence joins TRBV7-2 and TRBJ2-1; TRBD2 agrees at 9 bases. Losses at the gene ends were 0 bases for V and 5 bases for J; bases not matched to a gene: 2. This CDR3 spans 15 amino acids. Per germline, CDR1 SGHTA and CDR2 FQGNSA. CDR3 sequence: CASSLAGTSHNEQFF. The CDR3 DNA sequence: TGTGCCAGCAGCTTAGCCGGGACTAGCCACAATGAGCAGTTCTTC.

The V gene is TRBV9, the J gene TRBJ1-4, with 7 bases matching TRBD1. The CDR3 is 14 residues long. CDR1 is SGDLS and CDR2 is YYNGEE in the germline V gene. Trimming cost V 0 bases and J 6 bases; bases outside gene matches: 2. CDR3 nucleotides: TGTGCCAGCAGCGTAGTAGGGACAGATGAAAAACTGTTTTTT. Translation: CASSVVGTDEKLFF.

V usage is TRBV28 and J usage is TRBJ1-4; D remains unclear. Looked up from germline, CDR1 is MDHEN and CDR2 is SYDVKM. The CDR3 is 13 residues long. V was pared by 7 bases and J by 8 bases, with 14 bases between. As DNA, the CDR3 is TGTGCCAGCATGGGTCCCTTGGGCGAAAAACTGTTTTTT. Its protein is CASMGPLGEKLFF.

Here the CDR3 DNA reads TGCGCCAGCAGCCATTCTGGACAGGGCGAGGCTGGCTACACCTTC. Its protein product is CASSHSGQGEAGYTF. The chain is built from TRBV4-1 and TRBJ1-2; 8 bases line up with TRBD1. CDR3 length equals 15 residues. Germline values: CDR1 MGHRA, CDR2 YSYEKL. Unmatched junction bases numbered 10, after V lost 3 bases and J lost 7 bases.

This clone was counted once. The chain recombines TRBV7-2 with TRBJ2-1; 12 bases map to TRBD2. V lost 2 bases to trimming and J lost 5 bases; unmatched junction nucleotides: 4. The CDR3 loop spans 16 amino acids. Germline V gives CDR1 SGHTA, CDR2 FQGNSA. CDR3 region: CASSLPGLAGNNEQFF. The CDR3 DNA reads TGTGCCAGCAGCTTACCCGGACTAGCGGGGAACAATGAGCAGTTCTTC.